This T cell receptor beta chain was captured in a study of blood T cell repertoires in COVID-19. The length of the CDR3 is 16 residues. Germline CDR1 and CDR2: SGHVS and FQNEAQ. V was clipped by 4 bases and J by 6 bases; unmatched bases: 6. Here immunoSEQ multiplex PCR was the method, and the copy in TCRdb shows in-frame clones only, minus some. The table has 60,000 to 85,000 clones, roughly 87% seen once. The sample taken for sequencing was peripheral blood. The TCR originated in a woman between 50 and 59 years old with active COVID-19. The chain has TRBV7-8 and TRBJ1-6; TRBD1 matches at 10 bases. Here the CDR3 DNA reads TGTGCCAGCAGCTCCCTGACAGGGGGCCGTAATTCACCCCTCCACTTT. Encoded protein: CASSSLTGGRNSPLHF.